This T cell receptor beta chain was retrieved from a study of cytomegalovirus exposure and HLA in healthy donors. Both 60 Vbeta primers and 13 Jbeta primers went into the PCR. Sequencing was performed with immunoSEQ multiplex PCR; in TCRdb, only in-frame clones are kept and a portion is missing. This sample has about 180,000 clones; 60% to 80% occur once, and the top ten carry about 2.4%. The clonotype comes from a man between 60 and 75 years old in good health and CMV-seronegative. The specimen was PBMCs.

The CDR3 spells CASSVTSGVSTDTQYF. CDR3 nucleotide sequence: TGTGCCAGCAGCGTAACTAGCGGGGTTAGCACAGATACGCAGTATTTT. The chain employs TRBV9 and TRBJ2-3, with 10 nucleotides matching TRBD2. Germline V gene data show CDR1 as SGDLS and CDR2 as YYNGEE. V shed 1 base, J shed 0 bases, and the junction held 2 bases outside the gene matches. The CDR3 covers 16 residues.